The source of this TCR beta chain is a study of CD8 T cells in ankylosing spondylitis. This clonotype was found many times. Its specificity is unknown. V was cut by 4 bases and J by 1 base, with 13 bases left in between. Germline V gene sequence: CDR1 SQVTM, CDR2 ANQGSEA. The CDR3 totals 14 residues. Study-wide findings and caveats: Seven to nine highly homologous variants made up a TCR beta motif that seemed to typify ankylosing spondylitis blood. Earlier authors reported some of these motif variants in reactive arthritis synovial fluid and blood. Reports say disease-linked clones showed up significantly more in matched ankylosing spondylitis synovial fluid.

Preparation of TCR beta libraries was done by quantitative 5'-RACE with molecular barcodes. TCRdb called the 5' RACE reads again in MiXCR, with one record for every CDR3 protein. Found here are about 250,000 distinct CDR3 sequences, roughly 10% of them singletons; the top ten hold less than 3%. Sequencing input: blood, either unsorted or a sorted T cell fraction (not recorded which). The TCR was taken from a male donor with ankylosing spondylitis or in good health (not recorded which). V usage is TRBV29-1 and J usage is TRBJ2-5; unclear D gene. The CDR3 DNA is TGCAGCGTTGGCGGAGTACTAACCCAAGAGACCCAGTACTTC. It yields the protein CSVGGVLTQETQYF.